A few counts support the clone carrying this TCR beta chain. The CDR3 loop spans 15 amino acids. These data belong to a study of T cells after yellow fever vaccination. In TCRdb, the 5' RACE reads were re-called with MiXCR into one record per CDR3 protein. In the table there are some 550,000 distinct CDR3 sequences, less than 20% of which are singletons. The receptor's source is a man aged 25 to 40 who received the YFV17D yellow fever vaccine. This sequence joins TRBV21-1 and TRBJ1-2. TRBV21-1 is classified as a pseudogene. Material: PBMCs, obtained 15 days after the yellow fever booster vaccination. CDR3 in amino acids: CASSKGLGNDYGYTF. The CDR3, as DNA: TGTGCCAGCAGCAAGGGTCTGGGGAACGACTATGGCTACACCTTC.